This passage covers 8 T cell receptor beta chains from one sample sequenced in a study of T cell responses to AZD1222 COVID-19 vaccine. Sequencing was performed with immunoSEQ multiplex PCR; in TCRdb, only in-frame clones are kept and a portion is missing. Of about 96,000 clones listed, approximately 87% were seen once; the top ten hold about 28%. Source: peripheral blood, taken on day 0 of AZD1222 vaccination. The origin of the receptors is an adult in good health.

The rearrangement uses TRBV18 and TRBJ2-2; 8 bases agree with TRBD1. The CDR3 is 18 residues long. Germline CDR1 is KGHSH and CDR2 is LQKENI. The trim removed 3 bases at V and 5 bases at J, leaving 14 bases unmatched. The CDR3 bases are TGTGCCAGCTCACCCCTCAGAGGCGGACAGGGAAAAACCGGGGAGCTGTTTTTT. Protein product: CASSPLRGGQGKTGELFF. Full variable domain (remainder filled in from reference TRBV18 and TRBJ2-2): NAGVMQNPRHLVRRRGQEARLRCSPMKGHSHVYWYRQLPEEGLKFMVYLQKENIIDESGMPKERFSAEFPKEGPSILRIQQVVRGDSAAYFCASSPLRGGQGKTGELFFGEGSRLTVL.

Only a few counts were recorded for this clone. Additional DNA sequences in this sample encode the identical CDR3. The genes are TRBV28 and TRBJ1-2; D perhaps matches TRBD1 (5 bases). CDR1 is MDHEN and CDR2 is SYDVKM in the germline V gene. The CDR3 totals 14 residues. The V end was cut by 3 bases, the J end by 2 bases, with 10 bases between. The CDR3 here is CASSFSGGNYGYTF. CDR3 coding DNA: TGTGCCAGCAGTTTCTCCGGGGGGAACTATGGCTACACCTTC.

This chain uses TRBV12-3 or TRBV12-4 with TRBJ2-7; D assignment may be TRBD1 or TRBD2 (5 bases each). The CDR3 runs 12 residues. Trimming took 3 bases from V and 7 from J, leaving 10 bases between them. In DNA form, the CDR3 reads TGTGCCAGCAGTTTGAGGGACGGGGAGCAGTACTTC. This gives the protein CASSLRDGEQYF.

V is TRBV18 and J is TRBJ2-7; 13 bases line up with TRBD2. The CDR3 consists of 15 residues. Trimming took 6 bases from V and 0 from J; bases not matched to a gene: 2. Germline V gene lookup returns CDR1 KGHSH and CDR2 LQKENI. CDR3 amino acids: CASSRTSGSSYEQYF. The CDR3 DNA reads as TGTGCCAGCTCGCGGACTAGCGGGAGCTCCTACGAGCAGTACTTC.

V is TRBV25-1 and J is TRBJ2-7, with a tentative D call TRBD1 (6 bases). The germline CDR1 and CDR2 sequences are MGHDK and SYGVNS. V was pared by 10 bases and J by 1 base, with 11 bases between. This CDR3 comprises 12 residues. CDR3 region: CATHGQSYEQYF. DNA for the CDR3: TGTGCCACCCATGGACAGTCCTACGAGCAGTACTTC.

The chain carries TRBV4-1 and TRBJ1-3; D is possibly TRBD1 (6 bases). Between the trimmed V and J ends, which lost 1 base and 3 bases, there was a span of 22 bases. CDR3 size: 19 residues. The V gene's germline CDR1 is MGHRA and CDR2 YSYEKL. The CDR3 is CASSQAVLIRGGVGNTIYF. CDR3 DNA: TGCGCCAGCAGCCAAGCAGTGTTAATTAGAGGGGGAGTTGGAAACACCATATATTTT.

This sequence joins TRBV6-2 or TRBV6-3 and TRBJ2-6, with D possibly being TRBD1 (5 bases). V gave up 5 bases and J gave up 0 bases, with 14 bases separating them. Germline CDR1 reads MNHEY; CDR2 reads SVGEGT. CDR3 length: 17 amino acids. CDR3 in DNA: TGTGCCAGCAGTAAGACAGTGATCAACTCTGGGGCCAACGTCCTGACTTTC. Protein sequence: CASSKTVINSGANVLTF.

The gene calls are TRBV25-1 and TRBJ2-1; D not certain. There are 16 residues in the CDR3. V lost 4 bases to trimming and J lost 4 bases, with 17 bases between them. Germline CDR1 MGHDK, CDR2 SYGVNS. Written as DNA, the CDR3 is TGTGCCAGCAGTGCCCCTCCCGCGAACGATTACAATGAGCAGTTCTTC. This translates into CASSAPPANDYNEQFF.